The source of this TCR beta chain is a study of blood T cell repertoires in COVID-19. The trim removed 0 bases at V and 2 bases at J, leaving 5 bases unmatched. This CDR3 comprises 17 residues. Germline CDR1 reads MNHEY; CDR2 reads SVGEGT. This clone was detected once. Study processing details: Using reference gene primer amplification, nucleated cell counts were estimated. The method was immunoSEQ multiplex PCR; TCRdb's version includes in-frame clones alone and lacks a portion of them. V and J calls plus clone size are reproduced from that table; the DNA served to infer D and trimming. The profile covers 9,200 or so clones, with 80% to 90% appearing a single time and almost 9.5% taken by the ten largest.

Material: peripheral blood. The chain is built from TRBV6-2 or TRBV6-3 and TRBJ2-1, with 9 bases that match TRBD1. The sequence came from a man aged 55 to 70 with acute or convalescent COVID-19. CDR3 sequence reads: CASSYSVGQGTYNEQFF. The CDR3 region has the DNA TGTGCCAGCAGTTACTCGGTAGGACAGGGGACCTACAATGAGCAGTTCTTC.